These 8 T cell receptor beta chains were sequenced from one sample in a study of T cell responses to AZD1222 COVID-19 vaccine. Data came from immunoSEQ multiplex PCR; TCRdb stores just in-frame clones and leaves some out. This table holds roughly 97,000 clones, 70% to 90% found once. This specimen consisted of peripheral blood, obtained on day 0 of AZD1222 vaccination. These receptors originate from an adult in good health.

J is TRBJ2-2 and V is TRBV27, with D perhaps assigned TRBD1 or TRBD2 (6 bases each). The CDR3 runs 15 residues. Trimming shortened V by 7 bases and J by 5 bases, and 17 bases separated the two germline ends. The germline gives CDR1 MNHEY, CDR2 SMNVEV (reference sequence). As DNA, the CDR3 is TGTGCCAGCATACACCGGGGGCCGGGGACCGGGGAGCTGTTTTTT. It yields the protein CASIHRGPGTGELFF.

The chain employs TRBV19 and TRBJ1-4; 9 bases map to TRBD1. Germline V gene lookup returns CDR1 LNHDA and CDR2 SQIVND (reference sequence). The CDR3 loop spans 16 amino acids. V was clipped by 5 bases and J by 2 bases; unmatched bases: 6. Here the CDR3 DNA reads TGTGCCAGTAGTCCCCGGGACAGGGTGACTAATGAAAAACTGTTTTTT. Its protein product is CASSPRDRVTNEKLFF.

V usage is TRBV7-9 and J usage is TRBJ2-4; TRBD1 matches 7 bases. Per germline, CDR1 SEHNR and CDR2 FQNEAQ (reference sequence). This CDR3 is built from 16 residues. V lost 5 bases and J lost 0; bases outside the gene matches: 7. This CDR3 is CASSLAGTEAKNIQYF. The CDR3 DNA reads TGTGCCAGCAGCCTGGCCGGGACAGAAGCCAAAAACATTCAGTACTTC.

The J gene is TRBJ2-7, the V gene TRBV2; perhaps D is TRBD1 or TRBD2 (5 bases each). The V gene lost 5 bases and the J gene lost 7 bases, with 18 bases spanning the gap. The CDR3 totals 14 residues. From germline, CDR1 is SNHLY and CDR2 FYNNEI. For the CDR3, the DNA is TGTGCCAGCAGTCGGCCCCTAGGGACCCGGGAGCAGTACTTC. Protein: CASSRPLGTREQYF. Full variable domain (rest looked up from reference TRBV2 and TRBJ2-7): EPEVTQTPSHQVTQMGQEVILRCVPISNHLYFYWYRQILGQKVEFLVSFYNNEISEKSEIFDDQFSVERPDGSNFTLKIRSTKLEDSAMYFCASSRPLGTREQYFGPGTRLTVT.

The chain couples TRBV5-1 to TRBJ1-1; the D is unclear. V lost 0 bases and J lost 1, with 7 bases in between. The CDR3 is made up of 14 amino acids. CDR1 and CDR2 (germline): SGHRS, YFSETQ. In nucleotides, the CDR3 is TGCGCCAGCAGCTTGGGGGTCCAGAACACTGAAGCTTTCTTT. Protein product: CASSLGVQNTEAFF.

This chain joins TRBV5-1 and TRBJ2-2, with D hard to call. CDR1 is SGHRS and CDR2 is YFSETQ in the germline V gene. The CDR3 is made up of 16 amino acids. V shed 0 bases and J shed 0 bases, with 9 bases lying between them. The CDR3 region has the DNA TGCGCCAGCAGCTTGGCACAGCTGACGAACACCGGGGAGCTGTTTTTT. It translates to CASSLAQLTNTGELFF.

This clone was observed a handful of times. V and J are TRBV7-3 and TRBJ2-2; 7 nucleotides align to TRBD1. With V trimmed by 5 bases and J by 0 bases, 6 bases remained unmatched. The germline gives CDR1 SGHTA, CDR2 FQGTGA. This CDR3 region has 16 residues. This CDR3 is CASSRSGTANTGELFF. CDR3 nucleotide sequence: TGTGCCAGCAGCCGGTCCGGGACAGCGAACACCGGGGAGCTGTTTTTT.

The chain is built from TRBV7-9 and TRBJ2-3, with D maybe TRBD2 (5 bases). CDR1 SEHNR and CDR2 FQNEAQ come from the germline V gene (reference sequence). V shed 2 bases and J shed 1 base, with 10 bases lying between them. There are 15 residues in the CDR3. The CDR3 sequence: CASSLTSGGTDTQYF. CDR3 DNA sequence: TGTGCCAGCAGCTTAACTAGTGGGGGCACAGATACGCAGTATTTT.